These 21 T cell receptor beta chains came from one sample sequenced in a study of T cells in Graves' hyperthyroidism and ophthalmopathy. Researchers took RNA transcripts and amplified the TCR beta CDR3 regions from them. The HTBI set primed first-round TCR CDR3 RT-PCR. Using its own MiXCR run on the multiplex PCR reads, TCRdb lists one record per CDR3 protein. The sample consists of nearly 600,000 distinct CDR3 sequences, 12% to 15% of them appearing once. What was sequenced was blood. The receptor source for this set is a woman younger than 35 with Graves' ophthalmopathy.

This clonotype was found many times. The rearrangement uses TRBV20-1 and TRBJ2-3, with 13 bases aligning to TRBD2. CDR1 is DFQATT, CDR2 SNEGSKA, per germline (reference sequence). The junction had 8 bases not matched to a gene; V was cut back by 6 bases and J by 8 bases. The CDR3 runs to 14 residues. The chain's CDR3 is CSAQGLAGIPTQYF. In DNA form, the CDR3 reads TGCAGTGCGCAGGGACTAGCGGGGATACCTACGCAGTATTTT.

This clonotype appeared many times. CDR3 DNA: TGTGCCAGCAGTGGGGGGGCGACGAACACTGAAGCTTTCTTT. Its translation: CASSGGATNTEAFF. V and J are TRBV12-3 or TRBV12-4 and TRBJ1-1, with D maybe TRBD1 (6 bases). The CDR3 loop spans 14 amino acids. Between the trimmed V and J ends, which lost 5 bases and 1 base, there was a span of 11 bases.

The CDR3 sequence is CSVEGAWGLASSYNEQFF. The CDR3 coding sequence is TGCAGCGTTGAAGGAGCATGGGGACTAGCTTCATCCTACAATGAGCAGTTCTTC. The J gene is TRBJ2-1, the V gene TRBV29-1, with 9 bases lining up with TRBD2. The CDR3 contains 18 residues. Germline-derived CDR1 and CDR2 are SQVTM and ANQGSEA. V was pared by 1 base and J by 1 base, with 11 bases of the junction left unmatched.

This clonotype was detected ten times or more. As DNA, the CDR3 is TGTGCCAGCAGCTTAGAGCCCCCTAGCAATCAGCCCCAGCATTTT. As protein: CASSLEPPSNQPQHF. The V call is TRBV7-2, the J call TRBJ1-5, with D unclear. The CDR3 spans 15 residues. The germline V gene has CDR1 SGHTA and CDR2 FQGNSA. Trimming stripped 1 base from V and 0 bases from J, with 7 bases between. Combining the CDR3 with reference TRBV7-2 and TRBJ1-5 gives the whole variable domain GAGVSQSPSNKVTEKGKDVELRCDPISGHTALYWYRQSLGQGLEFLIYFQGNSAPDKSGLPSDRFSAERTGGSVSTLTIQRTQQEDSAVYLCASSLEPPSNQPQHFGDGTRLSIL.

V and J are TRBV7-9 and TRBJ2-5; 10 bases map to TRBD1. Trimming at V came to 4 bases and at J to 4 bases, leaving 6 bases not matched to a gene. The CDR3 is 15 residues long. Germline CDR1 reads SEHNR; CDR2 reads FQNEAQ (reference sequence). This chain's CDR3 is CASSSPRDRGETQYF. CDR3 DNA sequence: TGTGCCAGCAGCTCCCCCCGGGACAGGGGAGAGACCCAGTACTTC.

This clonotype was counted at least ten times. The chain uses TRBV9 and TRBJ1-5, with a possible D match to TRBD1 (5 bases). Trimming took 3 bases from V and 0 from J, leaving 13 bases between them. The germline V gene has CDR1 SGDLS and CDR2 YYNGEE. The CDR3 runs to 16 residues. CDR3 nucleotide sequence: TGTGCCAGCAGCGCGGGGGGAGCATATAGCAATCAGCCCCAGCATTTT. It encodes CASSAGGAYSNQPQHF. The entire variable domain, with the rest obtained from reference TRBV9 and TRBJ1-5, is as follows: DSGVTQTPKHLITATGQRVTLRCSPRSGDLSVYWYQQSLDQGLQFLIQYYNGEERAKGNILERFSAQQFPDLHSELNLSSLELGDSALYFCASSAGGAYSNQPQHFGDGTRLSIL.

This rearrangement joins TRBV20-1 to TRBJ2-5, with D possibly matching TRBD1 (6 bases). Germline CDR1 reads DFQATT; CDR2 reads SNEGSKA (reference sequence). This CDR3 contains 15 residues. Trimming cost V 2 bases and J 4 bases, with 17 bases left between them. The CDR3 DNA reads as TGCAGTGCTAGATCGGTGACAGGTAACGGAGAGACCCAGTACTTC. Translation: CSARSVTGNGETQYF.

This clonotype was seen repeatedly, ten times or more. This chain connects TRBV12-3 or TRBV12-4 to TRBJ2-1, with 8 bases aligning to TRBD1. The CDR3 consists of 17 residues. Germline trimming cut 3 bases from V and 7 bases from J; bases unmatched to any gene: 14. In DNA form, the CDR3 reads TGTGCCAGCAGTTTCCCCTCTGACAGGGGCTACGAGAATGAGCAGTTCTTC. Translating it yields CASSFPSDRGYENEQFF.

This clonotype was detected only a few times. The chain combines TRBV30 with TRBJ2-7; TRBD2 agrees at 7 bases. In germline, CDR1 is GTSNPN, CDR2 SVGIG (reference sequence). The CDR3 loop spans 14 amino acids. V lost 2 bases and J lost 2; bases outside the gene matches: 6. Here the CDR3 reads CAWSRQRDPYEQYF. The CDR3 DNA follows: TGTGCCTGGAGTCGCCAGCGGGATCCCTACGAGCAGTACTTC.

The J gene is TRBJ2-4, the V gene TRBV28; the D gene is possibly TRBD2 (5 bases). CDR1 and CDR2 from the germline V gene are MDHEN and SYDVKM. V lost 6 bases, J lost 1 base, and 7 bases lay in between. CDR3 length: 13 amino acids. The CDR3 spells CASSTGAKNIQYF. Written as DNA, the CDR3 is TGTGCCAGCAGCACGGGGGCCAAAAACATTCAGTACTTC.

Points on this clonotype: This CDR3 fails to terminate in the conserved phenylalanine or tryptophan, so it likely reflects a read error. The genes are TRBV12-3 or TRBV12-4 and TRBJ2-7, with no clear D. This CDR3 is built from 14 residues. The germline V and J ends were trimmed by 0 bases and 0 bases, with 6 bases remaining between them. The CDR3 region is CASSLAGNSYEQYS. In DNA, the CDR3 is TGTGCCAGCAGTTTAGCGGGAAACTCCTACGAGCAGTACTCC.

This clonotype was seen repeatedly, ten times or more. Compared with germline, one end of the junction differs, possibly owing to a read error. The chain recombines TRBV20-1 with TRBJ2-3; no definite D call. The germline CDR1 and CDR2 sequences are DFQATT and SNEGSKA (reference sequence). The CDR3 covers 12 residues. The CDR3 nucleotides read TGCAGTGTTAGAAACCAGGCAGATACGCAGTATTTT. This sequence encodes CSVRNQADTQYF.

V is TRBV2 and J is TRBJ2-5; D not resolved. Trimming left V 8 bases short and J 2 bases short, with 9 bases between. From germline, CDR1 is SNHLY and CDR2 FYNNEI. The CDR3 runs 12 residues. CDR3 nucleotides: TGTGCCAGCGACGGGCCTCAAGAGACCCAGTACTTC. It yields the protein CASDGPQETQYF.

The chain is built from TRBV4-2 and TRBJ2-1; D might be TRBD2 (5 bases). The CDR3 sequence is 17 residues long. The V gene lost 1 base and the J gene lost 4 bases, with 17 bases spanning the gap. Germline-derived CDR1 and CDR2 are LGHNA and YNFKEQ. The CDR3 loop is CASSQATGFSSYNEQFF. For the CDR3, the DNA is TGTGCCAGCAGCCAAGCTACGGGATTCTCTTCTTACAATGAGCAGTTCTTC.

The sample holds many counts of this clonotype. The CDR3 bases are TGCAGTGCTAGTGGAGGTAGGGAACCATGGGATGAGCAGTTCTTC. Translated, it gives CSASGGREPWDEQFF. The genes are TRBV20-1 and TRBJ2-1; D is perhaps TRBD2 (5 bases). Trimming removed 3 bases at V and 8 bases at J, with 20 bases between. Germline V CDR1 and CDR2: DFQATT, SNEGSKA (reference sequence). The CDR3 extends over 15 amino acids.

This clonotype came up a few times. J is TRBJ1-1 and V is TRBV10-3; possible D gene TRBD1, 5 bases. V lost 4 bases to trimming and J lost 3 bases, with 12 bases between them. Germline CDR1 ENHRY, CDR2 SYGVKD. The CDR3 has 14 residues. CDR3 amino acids: CAISGGEKDTEAFF. The CDR3 region has the DNA TGTGCCATCAGTGGGGGGGAGAAGGACACTGAAGCTTTCTTT.

There are many counts of this clonotype. The V call is TRBV3-1, the J call TRBJ2-1, with D hard to call. V was clipped by 3 bases and J by 4 bases, with 16 bases between them. The CDR3 has 16 residues. The germline gives CDR1 LGHDT, CDR2 YNNKEL (reference sequence). Written as DNA, the CDR3 is TGTGCCAGCAGCCATGAAGGCAATCCATCATACAATGAGCAGTTCTTC. Translated, it gives CASSHEGNPSYNEQFF.

V and J are TRBV4-1 and TRBJ2-5; TRBD2 matches 13 bases. CDR1 is MGHRA and CDR2 is YSYEKL in the germline V gene. CDR3 length: 17 residues. Trimming took 4 bases from V and 3 from J; bases not matched to a gene: 8. CDR3 amino acids: CASSPRTSGRVEETQYF. Written as DNA, the CDR3 is TGCGCCAGCAGCCCGCGGACTAGCGGGAGAGTGGAAGAGACCCAGTACTTC.

This chain connects TRBV10-3 to TRBJ2-1, with D hard to call. The germline gives CDR1 ENHRY, CDR2 SYGVKD. The CDR3 is 13 residues long. Trimming stripped 3 bases from V and 5 bases from J, with 8 bases between. The CDR3 DNA is TGTGCCATCAGTGAAAACAGTGACAATGAGCAGTTCTTC. This gives the protein CAISENSDNEQFF.

This clonotype was seen at least ten times. CDR3 protein: CASKGGSGVGNEQFF. CDR3 bases: TGTGCCAGCAAGGGGGGTAGCGGGGTGGGGAATGAGCAGTTCTTC. This chain uses TRBV6-1 with TRBJ2-1, with 8 bases lining up with TRBD2. Germline loops: CDR1 MNHNS, CDR2 SASEGT. V trimming: 7 bases; J trimming: 7 bases; junction bases outside the gene matches: 12. This CDR3 region has 15 residues.

Concerning this clonotype: This could be a read error, since a much larger clone is one nucleotide away. The CDR3 sequence: CASSVRDVRGNQPQHF. CDR3 sequence (DNA): TGTGCCAGCAGCGTAAGGGACGTGAGGGGCAATCAGCCCCAGCATTTT. The genes are TRBV7-2 and TRBJ1-5; TRBD1 is a possible D gene (5 bases). With 5 bases removed from V and 2 bases from J, the gap between germline ends came to 16 bases. The CDR3 extends over 16 amino acids. Per the germline V gene, CDR1 is SGHTA and CDR2 is FQGNSA.